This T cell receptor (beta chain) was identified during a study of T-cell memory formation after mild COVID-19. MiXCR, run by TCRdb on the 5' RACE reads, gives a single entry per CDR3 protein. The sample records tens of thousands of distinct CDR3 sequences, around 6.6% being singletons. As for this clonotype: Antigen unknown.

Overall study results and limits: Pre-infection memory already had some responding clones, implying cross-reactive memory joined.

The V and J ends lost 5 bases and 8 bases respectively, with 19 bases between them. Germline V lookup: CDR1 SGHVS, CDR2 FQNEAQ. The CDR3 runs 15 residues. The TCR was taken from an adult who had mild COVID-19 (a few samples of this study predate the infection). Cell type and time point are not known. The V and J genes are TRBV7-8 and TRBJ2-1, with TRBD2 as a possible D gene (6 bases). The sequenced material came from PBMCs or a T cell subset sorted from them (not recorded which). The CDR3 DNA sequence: TGTGCCAGCAGCGCCGCGGGCGGGGCTATAGATGAGCAGTTCTTC. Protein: CASSAAGGAIDEQFF.